The source of this T cell receptor (beta chain) is a study of blood T cell repertoires in COVID-19. Across the whole study: T cells, B-cell-depleted T cells, or PBMCs supplied cDNA or gDNA.

Losses at the gene ends were 7 bases for V and 5 bases for J; bases not matched to a gene: 11. Looked up from germline, CDR1 is MDHEN and CDR2 is SYDVKM. This CDR3 spans 15 amino acids. Measured with immunoSEQ multiplex PCR; TCRdb has only the in-frame clones, and not every one. The sample shows fewer than 90,000 clones, around four fifths of them seen only once. The clonotype was recovered from a human donor in a cohort sampled during active COVID-19. The chain has TRBV28 and TRBJ1-3; 7 nucleotides align to TRBD1. The sequenced sample was peripheral blood. CDR3 region: CASTSGKGGRNTIYF. CDR3 coding DNA: TGTGCCAGCACCTCTGGTAAAGGGGGCAGAAACACCATATATTTT.